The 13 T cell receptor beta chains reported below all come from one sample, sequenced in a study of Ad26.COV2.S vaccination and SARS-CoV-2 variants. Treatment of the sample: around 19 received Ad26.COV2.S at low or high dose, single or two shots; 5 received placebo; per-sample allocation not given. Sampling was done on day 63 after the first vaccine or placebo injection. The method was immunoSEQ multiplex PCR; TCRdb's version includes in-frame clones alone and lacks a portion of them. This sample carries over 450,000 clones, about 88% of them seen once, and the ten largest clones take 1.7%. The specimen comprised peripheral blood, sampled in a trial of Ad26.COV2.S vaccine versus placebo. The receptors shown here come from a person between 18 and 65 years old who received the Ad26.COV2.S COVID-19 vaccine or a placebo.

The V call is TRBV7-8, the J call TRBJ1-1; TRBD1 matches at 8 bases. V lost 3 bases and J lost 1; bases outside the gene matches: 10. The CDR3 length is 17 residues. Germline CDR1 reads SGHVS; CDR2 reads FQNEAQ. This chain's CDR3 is CASSFTTGAGGNTEAFF. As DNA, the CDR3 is TGTGCCAGCAGCTTTACGACAGGGGCGGGGGGGAACACTGAAGCTTTCTTT.

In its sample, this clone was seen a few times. CDR3 residues: CAWSVRGQGKNSPLHF. The CDR3 coding sequence is TGTGCCTGGAGTGTCCGTGGACAGGGTAAAAATTCACCCCTCCACTTT. The rearrangement uses TRBV30 and TRBJ1-6, with 8 bases identical to TRBD1. The V gene end was trimmed by 0 bases and the J gene end by 7 bases; junction bases not matched to a gene: 8. Germline CDR1 is GTSNPN and CDR2 is SVGIG (reference sequence). CDR3 length: 16 residues.

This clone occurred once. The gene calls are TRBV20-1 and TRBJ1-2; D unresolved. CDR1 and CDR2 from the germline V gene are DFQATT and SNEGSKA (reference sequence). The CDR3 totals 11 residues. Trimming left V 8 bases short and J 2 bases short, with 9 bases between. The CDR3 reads CSPGVNYGYTF. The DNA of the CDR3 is TGCAGTCCTGGTGTAAACTATGGCTACACCTTC.

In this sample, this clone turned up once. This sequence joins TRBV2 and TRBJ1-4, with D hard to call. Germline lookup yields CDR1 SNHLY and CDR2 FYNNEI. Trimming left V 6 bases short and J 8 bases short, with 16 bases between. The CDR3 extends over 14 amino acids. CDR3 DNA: TGTGCCAGCAGACCCGACACGGCGAAGGAAAAACTGTTTTTT. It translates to CASRPDTAKEKLFF.

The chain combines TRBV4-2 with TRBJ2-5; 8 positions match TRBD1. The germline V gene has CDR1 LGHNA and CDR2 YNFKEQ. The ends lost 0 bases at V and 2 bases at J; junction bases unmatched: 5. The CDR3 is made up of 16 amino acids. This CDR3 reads CASSQEGQVNQETQYF. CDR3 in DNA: TGTGCCAGCAGCCAAGAGGGACAGGTAAATCAAGAGACCCAGTACTTC.

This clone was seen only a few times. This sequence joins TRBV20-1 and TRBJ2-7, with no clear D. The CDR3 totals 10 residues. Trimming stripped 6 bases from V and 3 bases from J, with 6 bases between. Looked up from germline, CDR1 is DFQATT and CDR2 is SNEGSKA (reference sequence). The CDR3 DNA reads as TGCAGTGCAGTACGCTACGAGCAGTACTTC. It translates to CSAVRYEQYF.

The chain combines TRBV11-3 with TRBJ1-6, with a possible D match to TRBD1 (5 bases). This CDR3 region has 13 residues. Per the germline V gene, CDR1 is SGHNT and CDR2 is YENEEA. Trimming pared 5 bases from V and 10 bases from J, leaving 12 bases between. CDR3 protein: CASSDPQESPLHF. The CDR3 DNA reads TGTGCCAGCAGCGACCCACAGGAATCACCCCTCCACTTT. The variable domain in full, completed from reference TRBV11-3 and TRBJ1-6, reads EAGVVQSPRYKIIEKKQPVAFWCNPISGHNTLYWYLQNLGQGPELLIRYENEEAVDDSQLPKDRFSAERLKGVDSTLKIQPAELGDSAVYLCASSDPQESPLHFGNGTRLTVT.

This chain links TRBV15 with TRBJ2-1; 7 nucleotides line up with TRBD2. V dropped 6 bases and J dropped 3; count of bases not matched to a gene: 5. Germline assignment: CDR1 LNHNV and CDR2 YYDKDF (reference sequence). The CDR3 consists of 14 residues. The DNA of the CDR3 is TGTGCCACCAGGGGGGGGGACTACTACAATGAGCAGTTCTTC. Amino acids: CATRGGDYYNEQFF.

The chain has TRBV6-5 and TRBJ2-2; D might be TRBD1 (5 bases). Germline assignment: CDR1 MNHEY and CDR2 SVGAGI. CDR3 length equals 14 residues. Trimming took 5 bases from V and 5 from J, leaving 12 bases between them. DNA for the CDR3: TGTGCCAGCAGTCCAGGGTATGGTACCGGGGAGCTGTTTTTT. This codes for CASSPGYGTGELFF.

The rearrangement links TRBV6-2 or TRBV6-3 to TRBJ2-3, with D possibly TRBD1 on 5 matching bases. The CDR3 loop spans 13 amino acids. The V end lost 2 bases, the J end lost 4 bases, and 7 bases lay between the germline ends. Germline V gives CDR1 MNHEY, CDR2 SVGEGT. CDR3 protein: CASSYGAPDTQYF. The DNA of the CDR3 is TGTGCCAGCAGTTACGGGGCGCCAGATACGCAGTATTTT.

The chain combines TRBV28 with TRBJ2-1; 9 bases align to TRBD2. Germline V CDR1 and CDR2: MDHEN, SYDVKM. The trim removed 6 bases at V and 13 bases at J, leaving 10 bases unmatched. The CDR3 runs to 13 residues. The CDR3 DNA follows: TGTGCCAGCAGCTCCCGACTAGCGGAGCACCAGTTCTTC. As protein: CASSSRLAEHQFF.

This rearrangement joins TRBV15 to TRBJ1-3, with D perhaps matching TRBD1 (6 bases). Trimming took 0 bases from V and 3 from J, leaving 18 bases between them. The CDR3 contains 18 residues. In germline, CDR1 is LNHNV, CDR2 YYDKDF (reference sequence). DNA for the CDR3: TGTGCCACCAGCAGAGAACTCGTCGGACAGTTGAGTGGAAACACCATATATTTT. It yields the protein CATSRELVGQLSGNTIYF.

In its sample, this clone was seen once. In DNA form, the CDR3 reads TGTGCCAGCAGCTCCAGGCTGGGGTATCAGCCCCAGCATTTT. Translated: CASSSRLGYQPQHF. V gene TRBV7-8 combines with J gene TRBJ1-5; D unresolved. Trimming cost V 4 bases and J 5 bases, with 12 bases left between them. The germline gives CDR1 SGHVS, CDR2 FQNEAQ. CDR3 length: 14 residues.